This passage covers 13 T cell receptor beta chains from one sample sequenced in a study of cytomegalovirus exposure and HLA in healthy donors. The PCR had 60 Vbeta and 13 Jbeta primers. Assay: immunoSEQ multiplex PCR; the TCRdb copy retains only in-frame clones and omits some. Here the sample spans approximately 73,000 clones, around 77% being singletons. The source material was PBMCs. The source is a woman in her forties in good health and CMV-seropositive.

The count of this clone is one. This chain joins TRBV6-1 and TRBJ2-7; 13 positions agree with TRBD2. CDR1 and CDR2 (germline): MNHNS, SASEGT. CDR3 length equals 17 residues. V gave up 3 bases and J gave up 2 bases; unmatched junction bases: 7. CDR3 in amino acids: CASSDPGTSGATYEQYF. The CDR3 region has the DNA TGTGCCAGCAGTGATCCCGGGACTAGCGGGGCCACCTACGAGCAGTACTTC.

The chain links TRBV18 to TRBJ1-1; no firm D call. The CDR3 extends over 14 amino acids. Trimming took off 2 bases at V and 1 base at J, with 8 bases between the two ends. Germline V gives CDR1 KGHSH, CDR2 LQKENI. The CDR3, as DNA: TGTGCCAGCTCACCAGTGGGGAGGAACACTGAAGCTTTCTTT. This encodes CASSPVGRNTEAFF.

The gene calls are TRBV7-2 and TRBJ2-1, with 12 bases aligning to TRBD2. CDR1 and CDR2 (germline): SGHTA, FQGNSA. With V trimmed by 0 bases and J by 6 bases, 3 bases remained unmatched. This CDR3 contains 16 residues. CDR3 DNA: TGTGCCAGCAGCTTAGCCGGGACTAGCGGGCCCAATGAGCAGTTCTTC. Amino acids: CASSLAGTSGPNEQFF.

The CDR3 loop reads CASSTDRGRPDTQYF. The CDR3 region has the DNA TGTGCCAGCAGCACGGACAGGGGTCGACCAGATACGCAGTATTTT. The chain employs TRBV11-2 and TRBJ2-3, with 9 bases that match TRBD1. After removal of 5 bases from V and 4 bases from J, the junction contained 7 bases not matched to a gene. The CDR3 contains 15 residues. Germline CDR1 is SGHAT and CDR2 is FQNNGV. The variable domain in full, with the rest retrieved from reference TRBV11-2 and TRBJ2-3, is EAGVAQSPRYKIIEKRQSVAFWCNPISGHATLYWYQQILGQGPKLLIQFQNNGVVDDSQLPKDRFSAERLKGVDSTLKIQPAKLEDSAVYLCASSTDRGRPDTQYFGPGTRLTVL.

V usage is TRBV5-8 and J usage is TRBJ2-7; no clear D. This CDR3 region has 14 residues. Germline V lookup: CDR1 SGHTS, CDR2 YDEGEE. With 1 base removed from V and 0 bases from J, the gap between germline ends came to 8 bases. CDR3: CASSLSHSSYEQYF. The CDR3 DNA is TGTGCCAGCAGCTTGTCACACAGCTCCTACGAGCAGTACTTC.

V usage is TRBV6-6 and J usage is TRBJ2-2; 10 positions match TRBD2. Unmatched junction bases numbered 8, after V lost 4 bases and J lost 6 bases. Germline values: CDR1 MNHNY, CDR2 SVGAGI (reference sequence). The length of the CDR3 is 16 residues. The CDR3: CASSLGTSAGPGELFF. Written as DNA, the CDR3 is TGTGCCAGCAGTTTGGGGACTAGCGCGGGCCCCGGGGAGCTGTTTTTT.

This clone was found once. This chain links TRBV5-4 with TRBJ2-3; D is ambiguous. Germline V gene data show CDR1 as SGHNT and CDR2 as YYREEE (reference sequence). Trimming cost V 4 bases and J 4 bases, with 10 bases left between them. The CDR3 length is 13 residues. In DNA form, the CDR3 reads TGTGCCAGCAGCACGAGCACCGCAGATACGCAGTATTTT. Encoded protein: CASSTSTADTQYF.

This chain links TRBV29-1 with TRBJ2-7; perhaps TRBD1 as D (7 bases). In germline, CDR1 is SQVTM, CDR2 ANQGSEA. V lost 5 bases to trimming and J lost 0 bases, with 14 bases between them. This CDR3 is built from 14 residues. DNA of the CDR3: TGCAGCGTTTGGATCCAGGGGGGCTCCTACGAGCAGTACTTC. It translates to CSVWIQGGSYEQYF.

CDR3 sequence (DNA): TGTGCCAGCAGTTTAGTCGACGAGCAGTACTTC. This codes for CASSLVDEQYF. This chain links TRBV6-6 with TRBJ2-7, with no clear D. CDR1 is MNHNY and CDR2 is SVGAGI in the germline V gene (reference sequence). This CDR3 has 11 residues. Between the trimmed V and J ends, which lost 4 bases and 5 bases, there was a span of 6 bases.

This rearrangement joins TRBV11-2 to TRBJ2-1, with no clear D. This CDR3 has 14 amino acids. The germline V gene encodes CDR1 SGHAT and CDR2 FQNNGV. V shed 5 bases and J shed 5 bases, with 13 bases lying between them. Written as DNA, the CDR3 is TGTGCCAGCAGCCCCTACAGTGGTAACAATGAGCAGTTCTTC. It yields the protein CASSPYSGNNEQFF. The full variable domain, with the rest looked up from reference TRBV11-2 and TRBJ2-1, is EAGVAQSPRYKIIEKRQSVAFWCNPISGHATLYWYQQILGQGPKLLIQFQNNGVVDDSQLPKDRFSAERLKGVDSTLKIQPAKLEDSAVYLCASSPYSGNNEQFFGPGTRLTVL.

The chain has TRBV6-5 and TRBJ2-3, with TRBD2 matching over 9 bases. The germline gives CDR1 MNHEY, CDR2 SVGAGI. CDR3 length equals 15 residues. The J segment lost 6 bases and the V segment lost 6 bases, leaving 10 bases of the junction unmatched. The CDR3 region has the DNA TGTGCCAGCAGGGACGCGGGACTAGCAGCGGATACGCAGTATTTT. It is translated as CASRDAGLAADTQYF.

The chain couples TRBV2 to TRBJ1-2; tentative D call: TRBD1 (6 bases). The CDR3 contains 13 residues. Germline assignment: CDR1 SNHLY and CDR2 FYNNEI. Trimming pared 3 bases from V and 5 bases from J, leaving 10 bases between. Here the CDR3 DNA reads TGTGCCAGCAGTGACACAGGGCTTTATGGCTACACCTTC. This encodes CASSDTGLYGYTF.

This chain links TRBV5-4 with TRBJ1-5; weak D call: TRBD1 (5 bases). In germline, CDR1 is SGHNT, CDR2 YYREEE (reference sequence). V was pared by 2 bases and J by 2 bases, with 14 bases between. This CDR3 contains 16 residues. CDR3 sequence (DNA): TGTGCCAGCAGCTTACACCCGGGGGATGGCAATCAGCCCCAGCATTTT. Translated, it gives CASSLHPGDGNQPQHF.